This T cell receptor (beta chain) emerged from a study of CD4 T cells in relation to SARS-CoV-2 and coronaviruses. For the study at large: The restricting HLA molecule for shared crossreactive spike epitopes was mapped. Study-wide results and limits: No crossreactivity against non-spike viral proteins was tested here.

Germline trimming cut 5 bases from V and 7 bases from J; bases unmatched to any gene: 13. This CDR3 comprises 15 residues. Germline values: CDR1 MNHEY, CDR2 SMNVEV (reference sequence). In regard to this clone: What it binds is unknown.

The protocol was immunoSEQ multiplex PCR, while the TCRdb copy is restricted to in-frame clones and leaves out a portion. The sample yields around 35,000 clones, over 75% seen once. CD4 enrichment then naive enrichment separated naive from memory CD4+ cells. The TCR was taken from an adult with COVID-19. The gene calls are TRBV27 and TRBJ2-7; 8 positions match TRBD2. The specimen was memory CD4+ T cells from PBMCs. The CDR3 loop is CASSTRLAGPGEQYF. Written as DNA, the CDR3 is TGTGCCAGCAGTACTCGTCTAGCGGGTCCCGGGGAGCAGTACTTC.